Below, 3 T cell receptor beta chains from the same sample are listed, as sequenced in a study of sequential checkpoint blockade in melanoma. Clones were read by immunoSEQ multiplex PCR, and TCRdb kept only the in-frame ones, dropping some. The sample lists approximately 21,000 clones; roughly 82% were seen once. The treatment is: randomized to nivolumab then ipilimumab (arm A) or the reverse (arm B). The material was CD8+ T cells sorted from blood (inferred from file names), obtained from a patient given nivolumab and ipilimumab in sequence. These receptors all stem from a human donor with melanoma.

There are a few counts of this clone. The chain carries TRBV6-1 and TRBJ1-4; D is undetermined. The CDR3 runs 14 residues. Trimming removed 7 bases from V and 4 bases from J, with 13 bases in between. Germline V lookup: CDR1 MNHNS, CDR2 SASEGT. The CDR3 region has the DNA TGTGCCAGCACCTCAGAATTCCTTAATGAAAAACTGTTTTTT. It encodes CASTSEFLNEKLFF.

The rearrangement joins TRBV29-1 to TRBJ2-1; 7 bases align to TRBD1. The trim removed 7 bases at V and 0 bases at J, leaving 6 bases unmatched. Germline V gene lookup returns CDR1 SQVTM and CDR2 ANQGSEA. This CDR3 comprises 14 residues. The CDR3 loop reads CSAPTGSSYNEQFF. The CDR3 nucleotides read TGCAGCGCCCCGACAGGGAGCTCCTACAATGAGCAGTTCTTC.

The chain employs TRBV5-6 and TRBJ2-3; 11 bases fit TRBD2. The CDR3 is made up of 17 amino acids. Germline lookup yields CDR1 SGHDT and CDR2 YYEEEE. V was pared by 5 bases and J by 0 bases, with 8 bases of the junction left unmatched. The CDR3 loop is CASSLASGGKSTDTQYF. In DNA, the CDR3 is TGTGCCAGCAGTTTAGCTAGCGGGGGGAAAAGCACAGATACGCAGTATTTT.